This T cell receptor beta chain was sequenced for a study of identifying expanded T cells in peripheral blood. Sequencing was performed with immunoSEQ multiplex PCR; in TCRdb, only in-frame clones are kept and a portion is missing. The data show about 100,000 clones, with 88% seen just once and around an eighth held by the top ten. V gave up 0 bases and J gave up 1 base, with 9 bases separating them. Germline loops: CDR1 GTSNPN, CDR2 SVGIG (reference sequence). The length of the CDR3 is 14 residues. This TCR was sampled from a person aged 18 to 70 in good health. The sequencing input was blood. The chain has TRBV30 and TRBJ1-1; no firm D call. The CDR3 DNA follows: TGTGCCTGGAGTGTATTTGGAGGGAACACTGAAGCTTTCTTT. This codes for CAWSVFGGNTEAFF.